The TCR beta chain under discussion was sequenced for a study of cytomegalovirus exposure and HLA in healthy donors. Regarding this clone: The antigen remains undetermined.

General study results and limits: There were some V segments, including TRBV6-2 and TRBV6-3, excluded as indistinguishable. CMV antigen specificity of a few CMV-associated chains was confirmed in vitro.

PCR amplification relied on 60 Vbeta primers (plus 13 Jbeta primers). This table comes from immunoSEQ multiplex PCR, and its TCRdb copy is limited to in-frame clones, with some not included. Found here are roughly 200,000 clones, around 78% of them singletons; the top ten hold around 1.9%. The V and J ends lost 5 bases and 4 bases respectively, with 12 bases between them. Germline V CDR1 and CDR2: MDHEN, SYDVKM. CDR3 size: 14 residues. The TCR was taken from a man aged 25 to 40 in good health and CMV-seronegative. The chain links TRBV28 to TRBJ1-3; D is unclear. The sequencing input was PBMCs. The CDR3 nucleotides read TGTGCCAGCAGTCCCGGGTTGAAGGGAAACACCATATATTTT. Its protein product is CASSPGLKGNTIYF.